The 13 T cell receptor beta chains in this list originate from one sample, sequenced in a study of cytotoxic CD8 clonotypes in ibrutinib-treated CLL. Sequenced by immunoSEQ multiplex PCR; TCRdb stores in-frame clones only, minus some. The sample yields some 130,000 clones, approximately 83% seen once. The sequenced sample was PBMCs, obtained after 24 months of ibrutinib treatment. These receptors were taken from a human donor with chronic lymphocytic leukemia.

The rearrangement links TRBV6-1 to TRBJ1-1; no definite D call. V lost 6 bases to trimming and J lost 4 bases, with 18 bases between them. The CDR3 covers 15 residues. The germline gives CDR1 MNHNS, CDR2 SASEGT. The CDR3 loop reads CASSERRAPGTEAFF. CDR3 nucleotide sequence: TGTGCCAGCAGCGAAAGAAGGGCCCCGGGCACTGAAGCTTTCTTT.

This clone showed up just once. This rearrangement joins TRBV7-2 to TRBJ2-7; TRBD2 aligns across 9 bases. The CDR3 loop spans 15 amino acids. In germline, CDR1 is SGHTA, CDR2 FQGNSA. J lost 8 bases, V lost 3 bases, and 11 bases had no gene match. The DNA for the CDR3 is TGTGCCAGCAGCTTTAGCGGGGGCCCCCCCGTTAAGCAGTACTTC. This sequence encodes CASSFSGGPPVKQYF. The whole variable domain, filled in from reference TRBV7-2 and TRBJ2-7, reads GAGVSQSPSNKVTEKGKDVELRCDPISGHTALYWYRQSLGQGLEFLIYFQGNSAPDKSGLPSDRFSAERTGGSVSTLTIQRTQQEDSAVYLCASSFSGGPPVKQYFGPGTRLTVT.

This chain links TRBV19 with TRBJ1-2; D is ambiguous. The V gene's germline CDR1 is LNHDA and CDR2 SQIVND (reference sequence). The length of the CDR3 is 13 residues. V lost 6 bases, J lost 0 bases, and 8 bases lay in between. CDR3 DNA: TGTGCCAGTAGAGACACGACTAACTATGGCTACACCTTC. The encoded protein is CASRDTTNYGYTF.

This chain uses TRBV10-3 with TRBJ2-5; D gene ambiguous. Trimming shortened V by 6 bases and J by 4 bases, and 18 bases separated the two germline ends. The CDR3 totals 15 residues. Germline assignment: CDR1 ENHRY and CDR2 SYGVKD. Written as DNA, the CDR3 is TGTGCCATCAGCGCGGCTCGAGGAGACTCAGAGACCCAGTACTTC. It yields the protein CAISAARGDSETQYF.

The chain couples TRBV27 to TRBJ2-2, with 11 bases fitting TRBD2. The V gene's germline CDR1 is MNHEY and CDR2 SMNVEV (reference sequence). The V and J ends lost 6 bases and 4 bases, in that order; junction bases with no gene match: 7. The CDR3 consists of 16 residues. The CDR3 DNA reads TGTGCCAGCAGGCCAGGGGGGACTAGCGGCACCGGGGAGCTGTTTTTT. Amino acids: CASRPGGTSGTGELFF.

The chain combines TRBV2 with TRBJ2-7; the match to TRBD1 covers 7 bases. Looked up from germline, CDR1 is SNHLY and CDR2 is FYNNEI. The CDR3 runs to 13 residues. V trimming: 7 bases; J trimming: 2 bases; junction bases outside the gene matches: 5. CDR3 loop: CASNQGDTYEQYF. The CDR3 DNA is TGTGCCAGCAACCAGGGGGACACCTACGAGCAGTACTTC.

This clone was seen only once. The V gene is TRBV19, the J gene TRBJ2-3; 11 nucleotides match TRBD2. The V gene's germline CDR1 is LNHDA and CDR2 SQIVND (reference sequence). The V and J ends lost 5 bases and 4 bases, in that order; junction bases with no gene match: 11. CDR3 size: 17 residues. CDR3 in amino acids: CASSLKGALAGADTQYF. Written as DNA, the CDR3 is TGTGCCAGTAGTCTTAAGGGGGCACTAGCGGGAGCAGATACGCAGTATTTT.

The chain couples TRBV18 to TRBJ2-1; 10 bases line up with TRBD2. Losses at the gene ends were 0 bases for V and 6 bases for J; bases not matched to a gene: 2. The CDR3 contains 15 residues. CDR1 and CDR2 (germline): KGHSH, LQKENI. The CDR3 DNA sequence: TGTGCCAGCTCACCACCGTCTAGCGGGGGCAATGAGCAGTTCTTC. Protein product: CASSPPSSGGNEQFF. The complete variable domain, with remaining parts taken from reference TRBV18 and TRBJ2-1, reads NAGVMQNPRHLVRRRGQEARLRCSPMKGHSHVYWYRQLPEEGLKFMVYLQKENIIDESGMPKERFSAEFPKEGPSILRIQQVVRGDSAAYFCASSPPSSGGNEQFFGPGTRLTVL.

The chain employs TRBV28 and TRBJ2-2; D might be TRBD1 (5 bases). The CDR3 consists of 16 residues. CDR1 and CDR2 (germline): MDHEN, SYDVKM. Deletions cut 4 bases from V and 1 base from J, with 13 bases between. The CDR3 spells CASSSPSRVNTGELFF. The CDR3 region has the DNA TGTGCCAGCAGTTCCCCCAGCAGGGTGAACACCGGGGAGCTGTTTTTT.

The J gene is TRBJ1-1, the V gene TRBV7-9; no definite D call. This CDR3 is built from 15 residues. Germline CDR1 reads SEHNR; CDR2 reads FQNEAQ (reference sequence). V was shortened by 6 bases and J by 3 bases, with 17 bases between the two germline ends. The CDR3 region is CASSTEGRWDTEAFF. Written as DNA, the CDR3 is TGTGCCAGCAGTACGGAAGGAAGATGGGACACTGAAGCTTTCTTT.

This clone was detected once. The chain couples TRBV10-3 to TRBJ2-1; D is perhaps TRBD2 (5 bases). Germline loops: CDR1 ENHRY, CDR2 SYGVKD. The CDR3 covers 16 residues. Trimming took off 4 bases at V and 0 bases at J, with 13 bases between the two ends. The CDR3 spells CAISAGGLSSYNEQFF. The CDR3 DNA sequence: TGTGCCATCAGTGCGGGTGGACTGTCCTCCTACAATGAGCAGTTCTTC.

The J gene is TRBJ1-1, the V gene TRBV25-1, with a tentative D call TRBD1 (6 bases). This CDR3 spans 12 amino acids. CDR1 and CDR2 (germline): MGHDK, SYGVNS. V was trimmed by 6 bases and J by 2 bases, leaving 7 bases between them. Here the CDR3 reads CASSRGNTEAFF. The CDR3 DNA reads TGTGCCAGCAGCAGGGGCAACACTGAAGCTTTCTTT.

The rearrangement links TRBV7-6 to TRBJ2-7; D may be TRBD1 (5 bases). The V end lost 4 bases, the J end lost 1 base, and 14 bases lay between the germline ends. The germline gives CDR1 SGHVS, CDR2 FNYEAQ. The CDR3 extends over 15 amino acids. CDR3 nucleotides: TGTGCCAGCAGCTCTGTTAGGGCAGGGTCCTACGAGCAGTACTTC. Protein product: CASSSVRAGSYEQYF.